Shown below are 30 T cell receptor beta chains from a single sample sequenced in a study of Tregs in tolerant kidney transplant recipients. Profiling relied on immunoSEQ multiplex PCR, and the TCRdb table lists in-frame clones only, not all of them. The listing contains over 45,000 clones. The source was CD4+ T cells from blood, collected before the transplant. Every receptor here comes from a human donor who received a combined kidney and bone marrow transplant.

Comments on this clone: The CDR3 is cut off 3 residues early in the read; its end comes from the germline J gene. V usage is TRBV7-3 and J usage is TRBJ1-4, with D perhaps matching TRBD1 (5 bases). This CDR3 has 15 amino acids. Trimming stripped 1 base from V and 9 bases from J, with 15 bases between. Looked up from germline, CDR1 is SGHTA and CDR2 is FQGTGA. The sequenced CDR3 bases are TGTGCCAGCAGCTTAAATGGAGGGGAGGGCCAAAAA. Translation gives CASSLNGGEGQK. The CDR3 in full is CASSLNGGEGQKLFF.

The covered CDR3 bases are TGTGCCACCAGTGACCCCCGGTCCTACGAG. It is translated as CATSDPRSYE. From start to end, the CDR3 is CATSDPRSYEQYF. The V gene is TRBV24-1, the J gene TRBJ2-7; D unclear. The read ends 3 residues before the CDR3 terminus; that terminus is restored from the germline J gene. Germline CDR1 reads KGHDR; CDR2 reads SFDVKD. CDR3 length: 13 residues. V was pared by 4 bases and J by 1 base, with 7 bases between.

Concerning this clone itself: The read ends 3 residues before the CDR3 terminus; that terminus is restored from the germline J gene. The rearrangement joins TRBV5-4 to TRBJ2-3, with 9 nucleotides matching TRBD2. CDR1 is SGHNT and CDR2 is YYREEE in the germline V gene (reference sequence). The CDR3 totals 14 residues. Germline trimming cut 4 bases from V and 3 bases from J; bases unmatched to any gene: 3. CDR3 DNA (partial): TGTGCCAGCAGCCAGACTAGCGGAACAGATACG. It yields the protein CASSQTSGTDT. The whole CDR3 sequence reads CASSQTSGTDTQYF.

To note about this clone: The CDR3 is cut off 3 residues early in the read; its end comes from the germline J gene. The chain is built from TRBV6-1 and TRBJ1-5; D unclear. From germline, CDR1 is MNHNS and CDR2 SASEGT. This CDR3 is 12 amino acids long. The V end was cut by 4 bases, the J end by 3 bases, with 4 bases between. CDR3 region: CASSVNNQPQHF. Incomplete CDR3 DNA: TGTGCCAGCAGTGTAAACAATCAGCCC.

In the case of this clone: From the germline J gene comes the end of the CDR3, since the read stops 3 residues before it. The rearrangement joins TRBV7-2 to TRBJ2-3; the match to TRBD1 covers 7 bases. Germline lookup yields CDR1 SGHTA and CDR2 FQGNSA. Losses at the gene ends were 5 bases for V and 2 bases for J; bases not matched to a gene: 4. There are 14 residues in the CDR3. CDR3 amino acids: CASSRDRYTDTQYF. The part of the CDR3 DNA that was read is TGTGCCAGCAGCCGGGACAGATACACAGATACG.

Turning to this clone: The read stops 3 residues short of the end of the CDR3; the missing end is completed from the germline J gene. The V and J genes are TRBV11-2 and TRBJ2-7; 9 bases are a match to TRBD1. The CDR3 is 15 residues long. Germline lookup yields CDR1 SGHAT and CDR2 FQNNGV. V shed 5 bases, J shed 6 bases, and the junction held 11 bases outside the gene matches. CDR3: CASSISGTGHREQYF. Partial CDR3 DNA: TGTGCCAGCAGCATCTCCGGGACAGGGCACCGCGAG.

With regard to this clone: The DNA ends 3 residues before the CDR3 does, and the rest of the CDR3 is filled in from the germline J gene. The chain has TRBV20-1 and TRBJ1-5, with TRBD1 matching over 8 bases. In germline, CDR1 is DFQATT, CDR2 SNEGSKA (reference sequence). V was pared by 1 base and J by 1 base, with 6 bases of the junction left unmatched. The CDR3 spans 16 residues. CDR3 bases read: TGCAGTGCTAGAGGTCAGGGGGCTATCAGCAATCAGCCC. Its translation: CSARGQGAISNQP. The complete CDR3 protein is CSARGQGAISNQPQHF.

With regard to this clone: The sequence runs out 3 residues before the end of the CDR3; the remainder is reconstructed from the germline J gene. The chain recombines TRBV30 with TRBJ1-6; possibly TRBD1 for D (6 bases). CDR3 length equals 14 residues. Germline V gene data show CDR1 as GTSNPN and CDR2 as SVGIG (reference sequence). Trimming cost V 0 bases and J 7 bases, with 10 bases left between them. Incomplete CDR3 DNA: TGTGCCTGGAGTGTAGGGGGAGGGAATTCACCC. The encoded protein is CAWSVGGGNSP. The full CDR3 is CAWSVGGGNSPLHF.

As for this clone: The read is 3 residues too short to cover the CDR3 end, so that end is filled in from the germline J gene. The chain couples TRBV20-1 to TRBJ2-1; 9 bases agree with TRBD2. Losses at the gene ends were 6 bases for V and 6 bases for J; bases not matched to a gene: 9. Germline V gives CDR1 DFQATT, CDR2 SNEGSKA (reference sequence). The CDR3 is made up of 14 amino acids. Partial CDR3 DNA: TGCAGTGCCACCTCCCCAGCGGGAGGCAATGAG. Translating it yields CSATSPAGGNE. The whole CDR3 region reads CSATSPAGGNEQFF.

Of note for this clone: The read falls 3 residues short of the CDR3 end, and the missing part is taken from the germline J gene. This chain connects TRBV6-2 or TRBV6-3 to TRBJ2-2; 7 bases align to TRBD2. CDR1 is MNHEY and CDR2 is SVGEGT in the germline V gene. Losses at the gene ends were 6 bases for V and 5 bases for J; bases not matched to a gene: 6. The CDR3 is 14 amino acids. CDR3 DNA (partial): TGTGCCAGCAGCTTAGCGGGTAGTACCGGGGAG. Translation gives CASSLAGSTGE. The complete CDR3 sequence is CASSLAGSTGELFF.

To note about this clone: The read falls 3 residues short of the CDR3 end, and the missing part is taken from the germline J gene. The rearrangement links TRBV19 to TRBJ1-5, with a weak D call TRBD1 (6 bases). V was pared by 3 bases and J by 1 base, with 13 bases between. This CDR3 comprises 16 residues. Per germline, CDR1 LNHDA and CDR2 SQIVND (reference sequence). The chain's CDR3 is CASSIFRGGSNQPQHF. Partial CDR3 DNA: TGTGCCAGTAGTATTTTCAGGGGAGGAAGCAATCAGCCC.

Concerning this clone itself: Sequencing ends 3 residues short of the CDR3 end; the germline J gene provides the rest. This chain links TRBV6-2 or TRBV6-3 with TRBJ1-2; possible D gene TRBD1, 5 bases. The CDR3 loop spans 14 amino acids. V dropped 4 bases and J dropped 7 bases, with 16 bases sitting between them. Germline CDR1 MNHEY, CDR2 SVGEGT. The CDR3 loop is CASSSSIRESGYTF. CDR3 DNA, as far as it was read: TGTGCCAGCAGTTCATCGATCAGGGAGAGTGGC.

With regard to this clone: Coverage ceases 3 residues before the CDR3 finishes, and the germline J gene fills in the end. This chain links TRBV7-6 with TRBJ1-1; tentatively, D is TRBD1 (6 bases). The CDR3 loop spans 15 amino acids. Germline V CDR1 and CDR2: SGHVS, FNYEAQ. V lost 4 bases to trimming and J lost 4 bases, with 16 bases between them. The CDR3 sequence: CASSSGSGAGTEAFF. CDR3 DNA, as far as it was read: TGTGCCAGCAGCTCTGGTTCAGGGGCAGGCACTGAA.

Details on this clone: The read stops 3 residues short of the end of the CDR3; the missing end is completed from the germline J gene. The gene calls are TRBV19 and TRBJ2-7; no definite D call. CDR3 length: 11 amino acids. V was clipped by 6 bases and J by 6 bases, with 9 bases between them. Per the germline V gene, CDR1 is LNHDA and CDR2 is SQIVND (reference sequence). The sequenced part of the CDR3 DNA is TGTGCCAGTAGGTTAGACTCCGAG. It codes for CASRLDSE. In full, the CDR3 is CASRLDSEQYF.

In regard to this clone: The read halts 3 residues ahead of the CDR3 end, with the missing end drawn from the germline J gene. This chain joins TRBV30 and TRBJ1-2; D gene uncertain. The CDR3 extends over 15 amino acids. Trimming cost V 2 bases and J 7 bases, with 20 bases left between them. Germline values: CDR1 GTSNPN, CDR2 SVGIG (reference sequence). The CDR3 DNA, read in part, is TGTGCCTGGAGTATCGGTGCGGGTCTCTCCTCTGGC. Protein product: CAWSIGAGLSSG. From start to end, the CDR3 is CAWSIGAGLSSGYTF.

A word on this clone: The read terminates 3 residues ahead of where the CDR3 ends, so the germline J gene completes it. V is TRBV29-1 and J is TRBJ1-1; the D gene is possibly TRBD1 (6 bases). The length of the CDR3 is 15 residues. Germline V gene lookup returns CDR1 SQVTM and CDR2 ANQGSEA. Trimming pared 1 base from V and 0 bases from J, leaving 12 bases between. The CDR3 DNA, read in part, is TGCAGCGTTGAAGGTATAGGGGGAATGAACACTGAA. It is translated as CSVEGIGGMNTE. The whole CDR3 protein reads CSVEGIGGMNTEAFF.

The CDR3 here is CASSPYASPNTGELFF. Partial CDR3 DNA: TGTGCCAGCTCACCATATGCCAGTCCGAACACCGGGGAG. The J gene is TRBJ2-2, the V gene TRBV18; D is unclear. The read falls 3 residues short of the CDR3 end, and the missing part is taken from the germline J gene. The V end lost 2 bases, the J end lost 0 bases, and 10 bases lay between the germline ends. This CDR3 is 16 amino acids long. Germline V gene data show CDR1 as KGHSH and CDR2 as LQKENI.

A word on this clone: The CDR3 end falls 3 residues outside the read, so it is completed with the germline J gene. This chain uses TRBV7-2 with TRBJ2-7, with 7 bases fitting TRBD1. The CDR3 runs 15 residues. Losses at the gene ends were 5 bases for V and 1 base for J; bases not matched to a gene: 8. Germline V CDR1 and CDR2: SGHTA, FQGNSA. Incomplete CDR3 DNA: TGTGCCAGCAGCAGGGGACAGCTCTCTTCCTACGAG. Residues: CASSRGQLSSYE. The full CDR3 protein reads CASSRGQLSSYEQYF. The full variable domain, rest sourced from reference TRBV7-2 and TRBJ2-7, is GAGVSQSPSNKVTEKGKDVELRCDPISGHTALYWYRQSLGQGLEFLIYFQGNSAPDKSGLPSDRFSAERTGGSVSTLTIQRTQQEDSAVYLCASSRGQLSSYEQYFGPGTRLTVT.

With respect to this clone: The read ends 3 residues before the CDR3 terminus; that terminus is restored from the germline J gene. The rearrangement links TRBV5-1 to TRBJ2-4, with 9 bases matching TRBD1. Germline trimming cut 2 bases from V and 4 bases from J; bases unmatched to any gene: 1. The CDR3 runs 14 residues. Germline V gene lookup returns CDR1 SGHRS and CDR2 YFSETQ. The CDR3 DNA, read in part, is TGCGCCAGCAGCTTAGGGACAGGGAAAAACATT. The encoded protein is CASSLGTGKNI. Given in full, the CDR3 is CASSLGTGKNIQYF.

Regarding this clone: Coverage ceases 3 residues before the CDR3 finishes, and the germline J gene fills in the end. This chain joins TRBV11-1 and TRBJ2-5, with 8 bases matching TRBD2. CDR1 and CDR2 (germline): SGHAT, FQDESV (reference sequence). The CDR3 covers 15 residues. V gave up 2 bases and J gave up 5 bases; unmatched junction bases: 7. Here the CDR3 reads CASSLSFAGGETQYF. The DNA read from the CDR3 is TGTGCCAGCAGCTTATCCTTCGCGGGAGGTGAGACC.

As to this clone: Read data end 3 residues before the CDR3 end; the end is taken from the germline J gene. The chain carries TRBV29-1 and TRBJ2-3; D is possibly TRBD1 (6 bases). Trimming cost V 7 bases and J 1 base, with 15 bases left between them. Germline CDR1 and CDR2: SQVTM and ANQGSEA. The CDR3 has 14 amino acids. CDR3 loop: CSAWTAGGTDTQYF. CDR3 bases read: TGCAGCGCATGGACAGCAGGAGGCACAGATACG.

Points on this clone: Read coverage stops 3 residues before the CDR3 terminus; the germline J gene supplies the remainder. This rearrangement joins TRBV20-1 to TRBJ2-5; TRBD2 agrees at 8 bases. Germline V lookup: CDR1 DFQATT, CDR2 SNEGSKA (reference sequence). This CDR3 region has 14 residues. V was clipped by 3 bases and J by 2 bases; unmatched bases: 5. CDR3: CSASSSGRQETQYF. Partial CDR3 DNA: TGCAGTGCTAGTTCCAGCGGGAGACAAGAGACC.

Turning to this clone: The read terminates 3 residues ahead of where the CDR3 ends, so the germline J gene completes it. The V gene is TRBV6-2 or TRBV6-3, the J gene TRBJ1-2, with TRBD1 as a possible D gene (5 bases). The CDR3 is 16 amino acids. The germline V and J ends were trimmed by 5 bases and 3 bases, with 19 bases remaining between them. Germline V gene data show CDR1 as MNHEY and CDR2 as SVGEGT. The covered CDR3 bases are TGTGCCAGCAGTCCCCAGCGGGGGTTAAGAGACTATGGC. As protein: CASSPQRGLRDYG. The complete CDR3 reads CASSPQRGLRDYGYTF.

For this clone: Coverage ceases 3 residues before the CDR3 finishes, and the germline J gene fills in the end. V gene TRBV10-3 combines with J gene TRBJ2-3; 10 bases fit TRBD2. V shed 4 bases and J 2 bases; nucleotides not matched to a gene: 3. From germline, CDR1 is ENHRY and CDR2 SYGVKD. This CDR3 spans 15 amino acids. This CDR3 reads CAISAGLALTDTQYF. CDR3 bases read: TGTGCCATCAGTGCGGGACTAGCGCTCACAGATACG.

The CDR3 here is CSAGGTSGSVTQYF. CDR3 bases read: TGCAGTGCTGGGGGGACTAGTGGTTCGGTTACG. V gene TRBV20-1 combines with J gene TRBJ2-3; TRBD2 matches 8 bases. The sequenced fragment ends 3 residues before the CDR3 boundary, so the rest is inferred from the germline J gene. This CDR3 is 14 amino acids long. Trimming at V came to 5 bases and at J to 8 bases, leaving 12 bases not matched to a gene. The germline V gene encodes CDR1 DFQATT and CDR2 SNEGSKA (reference sequence).

With respect to this clone: Read data end 3 residues before the CDR3 end; the end is taken from the germline J gene. V gene TRBV6-2 or TRBV6-3 combines with J gene TRBJ2-1; a possible D gene is TRBD2 (6 bases). V lost 6 bases, J lost 7 bases, and 19 bases lay in between. From germline, CDR1 is MNHEY and CDR2 SVGEGT. The CDR3 runs 15 residues. The DNA read from the CDR3 is TGTGCCAGCAGATTAAGCGGAGGGAGTGAAAATGAG. This encodes CASRLSGGSENE. The whole CDR3 sequence is CASRLSGGSENEQFF.

Concerning this clone: The sequenced fragment ends 3 residues before the CDR3 boundary, so the rest is inferred from the germline J gene. V is TRBV2 and J is TRBJ2-3; 8 nucleotides line up with TRBD1. Germline CDR1 is SNHLY and CDR2 is FYNNEI. This CDR3 is 14 amino acids long. After removal of 7 bases from V and 5 bases from J, the junction contained 8 bases not matched to a gene. CDR3 amino acids: CASKSQGAQDTQYF. Incomplete CDR3 DNA: TGTGCCAGCAAATCCCAGGGGGCCCAAGATACG.

This chain's CDR3 is CASSISGRQGASYEQYF. CDR3 bases read: TGTGCCAGTAGTATCTCGGGTCGACAGGGCGCCAGCTACGAG. This rearrangement joins TRBV19 to TRBJ2-7; 7 nucleotides match TRBD1. The read finishes 3 residues shy of the CDR3 end, and the germline J gene is used to complete it. The CDR3 spans 17 residues. CDR1 and CDR2 from the germline V gene are LNHDA and SQIVND (reference sequence). Losses at the gene ends were 3 bases for V and 3 bases for J; bases not matched to a gene: 14.

Remarks on this clone: The DNA ends 3 residues before the CDR3 does, and the rest of the CDR3 is filled in from the germline J gene. V is TRBV29-1 and J is TRBJ2-6, with D unclear. V lost 3 bases and J 1 base, leaving 4 bases between the germline ends. The V gene's germline CDR1 is SQVTM and CDR2 ANQGSEA. CDR3 size: 13 residues. The CDR3: CSVDISGANVLTF. CDR3 DNA (partial): TGCAGCGTTGACATTTCTGGGGCCAACGTC.

As to this clone: The CDR3 end falls 3 residues outside the read, so it is completed with the germline J gene. The genes are TRBV7-2 and TRBJ2-3; the D is unclear. V lost 3 bases, J lost 3 bases, and 7 bases lay in between. This CDR3 has 13 residues. Germline values: CDR1 SGHTA, CDR2 FQGNSA. The CDR3 bases that were read are TGTGCCAGCAGCTTCATAGAAACAGATACG. It specifies CASSFIETDT. The complete CDR3 reads CASSFIETDTQYF.